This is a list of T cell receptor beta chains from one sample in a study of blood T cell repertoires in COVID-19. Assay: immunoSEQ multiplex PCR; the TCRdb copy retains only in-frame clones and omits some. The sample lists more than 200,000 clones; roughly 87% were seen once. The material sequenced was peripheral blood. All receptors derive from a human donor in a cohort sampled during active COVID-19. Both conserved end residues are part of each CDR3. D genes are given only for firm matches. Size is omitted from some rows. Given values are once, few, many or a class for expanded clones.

CASSYSASGRTDTQYF,TGTGCCAGCAGTTACTCGGCTAGCGGGAGGACAGATACGCAGTATTTT,TRBV6-2/TRBV6-3,TRBD2,TRBJ2-3,.
CASSLERGLNEKLFF,TGTGCCAGCAGCTTAGAGAGGGGGCTTAATGAAAAACTGTTTTTT,TRBV7-9,TRBD1,TRBJ1-4,.
CASSLDPSGRYEQYF,TGTGCCAGCAGCTTAGATCCCAGCGGTCGATACGAGCAGTACTTC,TRBV7-2,.,TRBJ2-7,once
CASSYRDRGNYGYTF,TGTGCCAGCAGTTACCGGGACAGGGGAAACTATGGCTACACCTTC,TRBV6-5,TRBD1,TRBJ1-2,.
CASSFSRQYTEQETQYF,TGTGCCAGTAGTTTTTCCCGACAGTACACAGAACAAGAGACCCAGTACTTC,TRBV19,.,TRBJ2-5,.
CAISESATGDAEKLVF,TGTGCCATCAGTGAGTCTGCGACAGGTGACGCCGAAAAACTGGTTTTT,TRBV10-3,.,TRBJ1-4,.
CASSLKSTHGAFF,TGTGCCAGCAGTTTAAAGTCGACACATGGGGCTTTCTTT,TRBV27,.,TRBJ1-1,.
CASSVGQGRNYEQYF,TGTGCCAGCAGCGTCGGACAGGGGAGAAACTACGAGCAGTACTTC,TRBV11-2,TRBD1,TRBJ2-7,.
CASTQGFFGTEAFF,TGTGCCAGCACACAGGGGTTCTTCGGGACTGAAGCTTTCTTT,TRBV6-5,TRBD1,TRBJ1-1,.
CASSAGYGNGYTF,TGTGCCAGCAGCGCGGGATACGGGAATGGCTACACCTTC,TRBV9,.,TRBJ1-2,few
CASSLQAGGNYGYTF,TGTGCCAGCAGCTTGCAGGCAGGGGGGAACTATGGCTACACCTTC,TRBV5-6,TRBD1,TRBJ1-2,once
CASSSQGYEQYF,TGTGCCAGCAGCTCCCAGGGCTACGAGCAGTACTTC,TRBV11-2,.,TRBJ2-7,few
CASSNSGTSTDTQYF,TGTGCCAGCAGCAATAGCGGGACTAGCACAGATACGCAGTATTTT,TRBV3-1/TRBV3-2,TRBD2,TRBJ2-3,once